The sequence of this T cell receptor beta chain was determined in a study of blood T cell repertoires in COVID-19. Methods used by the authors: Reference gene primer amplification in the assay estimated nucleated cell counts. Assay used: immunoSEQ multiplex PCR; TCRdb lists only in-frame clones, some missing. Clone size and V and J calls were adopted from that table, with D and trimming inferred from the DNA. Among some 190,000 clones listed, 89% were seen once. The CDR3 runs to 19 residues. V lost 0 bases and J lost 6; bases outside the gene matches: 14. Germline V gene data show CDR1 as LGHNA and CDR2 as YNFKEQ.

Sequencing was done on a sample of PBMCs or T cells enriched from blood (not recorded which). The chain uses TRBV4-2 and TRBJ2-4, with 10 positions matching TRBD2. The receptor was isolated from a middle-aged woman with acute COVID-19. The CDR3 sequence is CASSQDLVLAGEDGNIQYF. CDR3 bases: TGTGCCAGCAGCCAAGATCTCGTCCTAGCGGGAGAGGATGGAAACATTCAGTACTTC.